This T cell receptor beta chain emerged from a study of liver allograft versus peripheral blood T cells. About the study: A comparison was made between T cell receptor repertoires in transplanted livers and those in recipients' peripheral blood. Whole-study findings and limits: T cell receptor repertoires inside liver allografts reportedly differed from those in peripheral blood.

This clonotype is medium-sized in the sample. Its antigen is still unknown. The germline gives CDR1 KGHDR, CDR2 SFDVKD. V dropped 3 bases and J dropped 4 bases, with 14 bases sitting between them. There are 16 residues in the CDR3. Each CDR3 protein gets one entry after TCRdb re-called the reads with MiXCR. The table lists approximately 8,600 distinct CDR3 sequences, around 17% of them singletons. This sequence originates from a human patient who had a liver transplant. Some T cells may arise from the graft donor. The chain couples TRBV24-1 to TRBJ2-2; D may be TRBD1 (7 bases). CDR3 coding DNA: TGTGCCACCAGTGATCCCCGACAGGGAGGCACCGGGGAGCTGTTTTTT. The encoded protein is CATSDPRQGGTGELFF.